This entry describes one T cell receptor beta chain. The antigen remains undetermined. The repertoire was sequenced with immunoSEQ multiplex PCR; TCRdb's copy has only in-frame clones and lacks some. The table lists approximately 30,000 clones, approximately 78% of them singletons. This entry belongs to a study of neoadjuvant nivolumab and ipilimumab in lung cancer. Overall study findings and caveats: A small number of samples were TCR sequenced. TCR richness and clonality were higher in tumors than adjacent uninvolved lung. Only a single major-pathologic-response sample was available for clonality analysis. Resected-tumor TCR richness correlated positively with pretherapy blood richness.

The specimen comprised tumor tissue, sampled after neoadjuvant nivolumab, alone or with ipilimumab, at or shortly before surgery. The clonotype comes from an adult with non-small cell lung cancer.

Here the CDR3 DNA reads TGCGCCAGCAGTAGAGATAGCGGGAGAGGGGGCGAGCAGTACTTC. Protein: CASSRDSGRGGEQYF. The rearrangement joins TRBV5-1 to TRBJ2-7; 9 bases fit TRBD2. V was clipped by 5 bases and J by 6 bases; unmatched bases: 12. Germline V gene lookup returns CDR1 SGHRS and CDR2 YFSETQ. The CDR3 has 15 amino acids.